This TCR beta chain emerged from a study of cytomegalovirus exposure and HLA in healthy donors. Notes on the study in general: CMV serostatus was the sole immune exposure data available. Later, an analysis showed that TCR beta chains associated with HLA were more clonally expanded than others that were equally common.

It was with 60 Vbeta and 13 Jbeta primers that the PCR ran. Data came from immunoSEQ multiplex PCR; TCRdb stores just in-frame clones and leaves some out. The sample has a few hundred thousand clones, approximately 90% seen once. Of note for this clone: The antigen is undetermined.

The TCR originated in a woman aged 18 to 35 in good health and CMV-seronegative. Input material: PBMCs.

The CDR3 sequence: CASSVLQTNEKLFF. The CDR3 nucleotides read TGTGCCAGCAGTGTATTACAGACTAATGAAAAACTGTTTTTT. This sequence joins TRBV2 and TRBJ1-4; D gene ambiguous. The V end lost 4 bases, the J end lost 2 bases, and 8 bases lay between the germline ends. CDR1 is SNHLY and CDR2 is FYNNEI in the germline V gene. The CDR3 has 14 residues.